The 9 T cell receptor beta chains reported below all come from one sample, sequenced in a study of blood T cell repertoires in COVID-19 (dated by TCRdb to 2018 to 2020). The receptor library was made with the immunoSEQ multiplex PCR assay. The clones in this table, taken by TCRdb from immuneACCESS, are in-frame only. Not every clone is retained; where verified, under half of the shortfall comes from an unresolved V gene, and the cause of the rest is unknown. The sample profile shows about 310,000 clones; approximately 91% of them were found once. The ten largest make up roughly 8.9% of the sample. The sequenced material came from PBMCs or T cells enriched from blood (not recorded which). These receptors all stem from a woman aged 40 to 50 who had recovered from COVID-19.

As DNA, the CDR3 is TGTGCCAGCAGCCCCAAATTCGACGGGGAGACCCAGTACTTC. Translated, it gives CASSPKFDGETQYF. The chain is built from TRBV7-6 and TRBJ2-5; the D is unclear. CDR3 size: 14 residues. Trimming pared 5 bases from V and 5 bases from J, leaving 15 bases between. Germline V gene data show CDR1 as SGHVS and CDR2 as FNYEAQ.

The gene calls are TRBV2 and TRBJ1-5; D ambiguous. CDR1 SNHLY and CDR2 FYNNEI come from the germline V gene. The germline V and J ends were trimmed by 5 bases and 1 base, with 18 bases remaining between them. The CDR3 covers 17 residues. This chain's CDR3 is CASSRRIAFRSNQPQHF. The CDR3 coding sequence is TGTGCCAGCAGTAGAAGAATCGCCTTTCGGAGCAATCAGCCCCAGCATTTT. The whole variable domain, remainder taken from reference TRBV2 and TRBJ1-5, is EPEVTQTPSHQVTQMGQEVILRCVPISNHLYFYWYRQILGQKVEFLVSFYNNEISEKSEIFDDQFSVERPDGSNFTLKIRSTKLEDSAMYFCASSRRIAFRSNQPQHFGDGTRLSIL.

The V call is TRBV30, the J call TRBJ1-6; 9 positions agree with TRBD1. CDR3 size: 13 residues. The germline CDR1 and CDR2 sequences are GTSNPN and SVGIG (reference sequence). Germline trimming cut 5 bases from V and 7 bases from J; bases unmatched to any gene: 3. The CDR3 bases are TGTGCCTGGGGACAGGGGCAGAATTCACCCCTCCACTTT. Protein: CAWGQGQNSPLHF.

V gene TRBV6-1 combines with J gene TRBJ1-1; the match to TRBD1 covers 7 bases. Losses at the gene ends were 3 bases for V and 2 bases for J; bases not matched to a gene: 12. The CDR3 sequence is 17 residues long. CDR1 and CDR2 (germline): MNHNS, SASEGT. The CDR3 loop reads CASSDYRGLPGNTEAFF. The CDR3 nucleotides are TGTGCCAGCAGTGATTACAGGGGCCTACCTGGAAACACTGAAGCTTTCTTT.

The chain carries TRBV4-2 and TRBJ1-2, with 7 bases that match TRBD1. This CDR3 is built from 15 residues. V gave up 3 bases and J gave up 8 bases; unmatched junction bases: 12. CDR1 LGHNA and CDR2 YNFKEQ come from the germline V gene. CDR3 sequence: CASSQRDSGPLGYTF. In nucleotides, the CDR3 is TGTGCCAGCAGCCAGCGGGACAGTGGGCCGTTGGGCTACACCTTC.

The rearrangement uses TRBV7-3 and TRBJ2-7; 11 bases are a match to TRBD2. Germline trimming cut 6 bases from V and 2 bases from J; bases unmatched to any gene: 6. CDR1 is SGHTA, CDR2 FQGTGA, per germline. CDR3 size: 15 residues. CDR3 nucleotides: TGTGCCAGCAGAATCGGGACTAGCGGACCCTACGAGCAGTACTTC. Residues: CASRIGTSGPYEQYF.

The V gene is TRBV24-1, the J gene TRBJ2-5, with TRBD1 identical over 7 bases. Germline CDR1 and CDR2: KGHDR and SFDVKD. The V segment lost 6 bases and the J segment 2 bases; nucleotides outside the gene matches: 14. The CDR3 runs 17 residues. In DNA, the CDR3 is TGTGCCACCAGTCCCTCGCAACCCATGACAGGGCAAGAGACCCAGTACTTC. Its protein product is CATSPSQPMTGQETQYF.

V is TRBV30 and J is TRBJ2-3; 8 bases align to TRBD2. The CDR3 extends over 14 amino acids. V trimming: 6 bases; J trimming: 0 bases; junction bases outside the gene matches: 5. The germline CDR1 and CDR2 sequences are GTSNPN and SVGIG (reference sequence). The CDR3 DNA is TGTGCCTGCAGGGCTAGCGGGAGCACAGATACGCAGTATTTT. Its protein product is CACRASGSTDTQYF.

The rearrangement uses TRBV7-9 and TRBJ1-1, with D hard to call. Germline V gene lookup returns CDR1 SEHNR and CDR2 FQNEAQ (reference sequence). The V gene lost 3 bases and the J gene lost 3 bases, with 11 bases spanning the gap. CDR3 length: 14 amino acids. The CDR3 region is CASSLWGADTEAFF. CDR3 nucleotides: TGTGCCAGCAGCTTGTGGGGAGCGGACACTGAAGCTTTCTTT.